One and the same sample provided the 27 T cell receptor beta chains below, sequenced in a study of Ad26.COV2.S vaccination and SARS-CoV-2 variants. Libraries were prepared by immunoSEQ multiplex PCR; TCRdb keeps only in-frame clonotypes and omits some of them. The table includes some 480,000 clones, around 88% detected once. Treatment indicated: around 19 received Ad26.COV2.S at low or high dose, single or two shots; several received placebo; per-sample allocation not given. The samples date from day 63 after the first vaccine or placebo injection. The source was peripheral blood, collected in a trial of Ad26.COV2.S vaccine versus placebo. Receptors originate from a person between 18 and 65 years old who received the Ad26.COV2.S COVID-19 vaccine or a placebo.

This chain connects TRBV7-8 to TRBJ2-7; 10 bases align to TRBD1. The CDR3 consists of 15 residues. The germline CDR1 and CDR2 sequences are SGHVS and FQNEAQ. V lost 5 bases to trimming and J lost 6 bases; unmatched junction nucleotides: 10. This CDR3 is CASSQTGTGAIEQYF. In DNA, the CDR3 is TGTGCCAGCAGCCAAACCGGGACAGGGGCCATCGAGCAGTACTTC.

The rearrangement links TRBV7-2 to TRBJ1-6; D not certain. Trimming shortened V by 3 bases and J by 7 bases, and 13 bases separated the two germline ends. CDR3 length: 15 residues. Looked up from germline, CDR1 is SGHTA and CDR2 is FQGNSA. CDR3 protein: CASSFQGFRNSPLHF. In nucleotides, the CDR3 is TGTGCCAGCAGCTTCCAAGGGTTCCGCAATTCACCCCTCCACTTT.

The genes are TRBV19 and TRBJ2-2; weak D call: TRBD1 (6 bases). This CDR3 is built from 14 residues. Germline loops: CDR1 LNHDA, CDR2 SQIVND (reference sequence). With 5 bases removed from V and 5 bases from J, the gap between germline ends came to 12 bases. The CDR3 protein is CASSLGGRTGELFF. The DNA for the CDR3 is TGTGCCAGTAGTTTAGGGGGACGAACCGGGGAGCTGTTTTTT.

This clone turned up a few times. V gene TRBV28 combines with J gene TRBJ1-6; D not certain. The CDR3 extends over 13 amino acids. V lost 6 bases and J 5 bases, leaving 8 bases between the germline ends. Per the germline V gene, CDR1 is MDHEN and CDR2 is SYDVKM. The CDR3 DNA is TGTGCCAGCAGGGCAGCCGATAATTCACCCCTCCACTTT. Protein: CASRAADNSPLHF. The full variable domain, in which reference TRBV28 and TRBJ1-6 provide the parts outside the CDR3, is DVKVTQSSRYLVKRTGEKVFLECVQDMDHENMFWYRQDPGLGLRLIYFSYDVKMKEKGDIPEGYSVSREKKERFSLILESASTNQTSMYLCASRAADNSPLHFGNGTRLTVT.

V and J are TRBV28 and TRBJ1-1; TRBD1 matches at 8 bases. This CDR3 contains 13 residues. CDR1 and CDR2 from the germline V gene are MDHEN and SYDVKM. Trimming took 8 bases from V and 9 from J; bases not matched to a gene: 11. For the CDR3, the DNA is TGTGCCAGCGGGTACAGGACAGGGAGACAAGCTTTCTTT. This gives the protein CASGYRTGRQAFF.

This chain connects TRBV18 to TRBJ2-1, with TRBD1 identical over 8 bases. The V segment lost 3 bases and the J segment 5 bases; nucleotides outside the gene matches: 9. The CDR3 contains 16 residues. Germline V gene sequence: CDR1 KGHSH, CDR2 LQKENI. CDR3 sequence: CASSPNTGTGDNEQFF. In nucleotides, the CDR3 is TGTGCCAGCTCACCCAACACCGGGACAGGCGACAATGAGCAGTTCTTC.

The chain employs TRBV30 and TRBJ2-3, with 9 positions matching TRBD2. Germline V gene lookup returns CDR1 GTSNPN and CDR2 SVGIG (reference sequence). This CDR3 is built from 15 residues. V lost 0 bases, J lost 2 bases, and 3 bases stayed unmatched. The CDR3 reads CAWSVRTSVTDTQYF. CDR3 sequence (DNA): TGTGCCTGGAGTGTACGGACTAGCGTCACAGATACGCAGTATTTT.

The chain is built from TRBV9 and TRBJ1-5, with TRBD1 matching over 7 bases. The germline gives CDR1 SGDLS, CDR2 YYNGEE. This CDR3 is 16 amino acids long. Trimming removed 0 bases from V and 2 bases from J; junction bases left unmatched: 5. The CDR3 reads CASSVGGQGGNQPQHF. The CDR3 coding sequence is TGTGCCAGCAGCGTAGGAGGGCAGGGGGGCAATCAGCCCCAGCATTTT.

This clone appeared a single time. This chain uses TRBV5-1 with TRBJ2-3; 10 positions agree with TRBD2. CDR1 and CDR2 from the germline V gene are SGHRS and YFSETQ. CDR3 length: 16 residues. The V and J ends lost 0 bases and 4 bases, in that order; junction bases with no gene match: 5. CDR3 amino acids: CASSLVSSGRADTQYF. In nucleotides, the CDR3 is TGCGCCAGCAGCTTGGTTTCCAGCGGGAGGGCAGATACGCAGTATTTT.

Worth noting for this clone: Within the sample, other DNA sequences also encode this same CDR3. V and J are TRBV27 and TRBJ1-5; D uncertain. The germline CDR1 and CDR2 sequences are MNHEY and SMNVEV (reference sequence). Deletions cut 3 bases from V and 0 bases from J, with 3 bases between. The length of the CDR3 is 13 residues. CDR3 amino acids: CASSFRSNQPQHF. In DNA, the CDR3 is TGTGCCAGCAGTTTCCGTAGCAATCAGCCCCAGCATTTT.

The chain combines TRBV6-2 or TRBV6-3 with TRBJ2-3; D might be TRBD1 or TRBD2, each matching 5 bases. Germline CDR1 reads MNHEY; CDR2 reads SVGEGT. Deletions cut 3 bases from V and 6 bases from J, with 10 bases between. This CDR3 spans 13 amino acids. The CDR3 reads CASSYGTGDTQYF. Here the CDR3 DNA reads TGTGCCAGCAGTTATGGGACCGGGGATACGCAGTATTTT.

The chain combines TRBV7-2 with TRBJ2-5; D is unresolved. The germline V and J ends were trimmed by 1 base and 6 bases, with 3 bases remaining between them. Germline-derived CDR1 and CDR2 are SGHTA and FQGNSA. This CDR3 is built from 11 residues. The CDR3 sequence: CASSLVQTQYF. DNA of the CDR3: TGTGCCAGCAGCTTAGTACAGACCCAGTACTTC.

This clone was seen more than once but under ten times. V usage is TRBV6-2 or TRBV6-3 and J usage is TRBJ2-7; 12 bases line up with TRBD2. Germline CDR1 is MNHEY and CDR2 is SVGEGT. Trimming at V came to 6 bases and at J to 2 bases, leaving 14 bases not matched to a gene. CDR3 length: 18 amino acids. The CDR3 sequence is CASSATSLTSGRAYEQYF. The CDR3 DNA reads as TGTGCCAGCAGCGCCACATCGCTGACTAGCGGGAGAGCCTACGAGCAGTACTTC.

This clone was picked up one time. The V and J genes are TRBV15 and TRBJ1-5; D uncertain. Trimming took off 5 bases at V and 3 bases at J, with 14 bases between the two ends. The CDR3 runs 15 residues. Germline CDR1 and CDR2: LNHNV and YYDKDF (reference sequence). Here the CDR3 DNA reads TGTGCCACCAGCCTGCAAGCGAGGATCAATCAGCCCCAGCATTTT. It is translated as CATSLQARINQPQHF.

The chain combines TRBV20-1 with TRBJ1-1; D call uncertain. Germline V CDR1 and CDR2: DFQATT, SNEGSKA (reference sequence). Trimming removed 0 bases from V and 11 bases from J, with 10 bases in between. This CDR3 is 11 amino acids long. The CDR3 here is CSARETSGAFF. In DNA, the CDR3 is TGCAGTGCTAGAGAAACCAGTGGGGCTTTCTTT.

This clone turned up a few times. This chain uses TRBV4-1 with TRBJ1-3; 8 bases are shared with TRBD1. With V trimmed by 3 bases and J by 4 bases, 2 bases remained unmatched. The CDR3 length is 14 residues. Germline loops: CDR1 MGHRA, CDR2 YSYEKL. CDR3 DNA sequence: TGCGCCAGCAGCCATGGGACAGGCGGAAACACCATATATTTT. It translates to CASSHGTGGNTIYF.

V usage is TRBV5-1 and J usage is TRBJ2-7; 9 bases agree with TRBD2. Losses at the gene ends were 7 bases for V and 7 bases for J; bases not matched to a gene: 9. Germline CDR1 and CDR2: SGHRS and YFSETQ. This CDR3 spans 13 amino acids. CDR3 in amino acids: CASSRGGREEQYF. The CDR3 bases are TGCGCCAGCTCCCGGGGCGGGAGGGAAGAGCAGTACTTC.

The chain employs TRBV28 and TRBJ2-7, with TRBD2 matching 11 bases. In germline, CDR1 is MDHEN, CDR2 SYDVKM. The J segment lost 0 bases and the V segment lost 5 bases, leaving 3 bases of the junction unmatched. CDR3 length: 15 residues. This CDR3 is CASSGGTSGSYEQYF. The CDR3 DNA is TGTGCCAGCAGTGGCGGGACTAGCGGCTCCTACGAGCAGTACTTC.

V is TRBV3-1 (or the pseudogene TRBV3-2) and J is TRBJ1-2; D ambiguous. V gave up 1 base and J gave up 3 bases, with 6 bases separating them. Germline values: CDR1 LGHDT, CDR2 YNNKEL (reference sequence). This CDR3 comprises 13 residues. The CDR3 spells CASSQAGYYGYTF. The CDR3 DNA sequence: TGTGCCAGCAGCCAAGCCGGCTACTATGGCTACACCTTC.

The chain uses TRBV9 and TRBJ2-5; 12 positions agree with TRBD2. The CDR3 consists of 15 residues. Germline-derived CDR1 and CDR2 are SGDLS and YYNGEE. Trimming took 3 bases from V and 3 from J; bases not matched to a gene: 3. The CDR3 region is CASSETSGRKETQYF. CDR3 in DNA: TGTGCCAGCAGCGAGACTAGCGGGAGAAAAGAGACCCAGTACTTC. The full variable domain, in which reference TRBV9 and TRBJ2-5 provide the parts outside the CDR3, is DSGVTQTPKHLITATGQRVTLRCSPRSGDLSVYWYQQSLDQGLQFLIQYYNGEERAKGNILERFSAQQFPDLHSELNLSSLELGDSALYFCASSETSGRKETQYFGPGTRLLVL.

This clone was recorded a few times. At one boundary the junction diverges from the germline segment, which might be a read error. The chain joins TRBV6-6 to TRBJ1-3; TRBD1 matches 11 bases. CDR1 is MNHNY, CDR2 SVGAGI, per germline (reference sequence). This CDR3 is 16 amino acids long. The CDR3 sequence: CASSNSGQGAWNTIYF. The CDR3 DNA reads as TGTGCCAGCAGTAACTCAGGACAGGGGGCTTGGAACACCATATATTTT.

Only a few counts were recorded for this clone. The chain links TRBV18 to TRBJ1-5; 12 bases line up with TRBD1. The CDR3 extends over 16 amino acids. Germline V CDR1 and CDR2: KGHSH, LQKENI. V was clipped by 0 bases and J by 9 bases; unmatched bases: 6. In nucleotides, the CDR3 is TGTGCCAGCTCACCACCGGGGACAGGGGGCCCGCGGCCCCAGCATTTT. This gives the protein CASSPPGTGGPRPQHF.

The chain uses TRBV29-1 and TRBJ1-1; the D gene is possibly TRBD1 (6 bases). CDR3 size: 14 residues. Trimming shortened V by 2 bases and J by 0 bases, and 10 bases separated the two germline ends. Germline-derived CDR1 and CDR2 are SQVTM and ANQGSEA. The DNA of the CDR3 is TGCAGCGTTGAATCAGAGGGGGTGAACACTGAAGCTTTCTTT. As protein: CSVESEGVNTEAFF.

Only a few counts were recorded for this clone. The V call is TRBV6-2 or TRBV6-3, the J call TRBJ2-5; D possibly uses TRBD1 or TRBD2 (6 bases each). The V end lost 2 bases, the J end lost 5 bases, and 12 bases lay between the germline ends. The CDR3 runs 14 residues. Germline-derived CDR1 and CDR2 are MNHEY and SVGEGT. The DNA of the CDR3 is TGTGCCAGCAGTTACAGGGGGGTAGGGGAGACCCAGTACTTC. It codes for CASSYRGVGETQYF.

About this clone itself: At one end the junction does not follow the germline gene, possibly because of a read error. The chain couples TRBV7-7 to TRBJ2-5; D might be TRBD2 (5 bases). CDR1 is SSHAT and CDR2 is FNYEAQ in the germline V gene (reference sequence). This CDR3 has 15 amino acids. In nucleotides, the CDR3 is TGTGCTAGCAGCTTAGCGCCCAAGTCCGGGGAGACCCAGTACTTC. The encoded protein is CASSLAPKSGETQYF. Variable domain in full (rest from reference TRBV7-7 and TRBJ2-5): GAGVSQSPRYKVTKRGQDVTLRCDPISSHATLYWYQQALGQGPEFLTYFNYEAQPDKSGLPSDRFSAERPEGSISTLTIQRTEQRDSAMYRCASSLAPKSGETQYFGPGTRLLVL.

The genes are TRBV10-3 and TRBJ2-7; D is perhaps TRBD2 (6 bases). Germline CDR1 and CDR2: ENHRY and SYGVKD. The length of the CDR3 is 15 residues. V was clipped by 0 bases and J by 6 bases, with 15 bases between them. The CDR3 is CAISESVAGSGEQYF. CDR3 coding DNA: TGTGCCATCAGTGAGTCCGTGGCGGGATCGGGCGAGCAGTACTTC.

The V call is TRBV5-3, the J call TRBJ2-5; 10 bases are shared with TRBD2. TRBV5-3 is an open reading frame whose function is uncertain. Trimming removed 1 base from V and 12 bases from J; junction bases left unmatched: 9. The CDR3 covers 14 residues. The CDR3 loop reads CARSLPSGSVPEYF. The CDR3 DNA reads TGTGCCAGAAGCTTGCCTAGCGGGAGCGTCCCGGAGTACTTC.